The clone carrying this T cell receptor beta chain was recorded at least ten times. This entry is derived from a study of T cell repertoires in cytomegalovirus infection. TCRdb re-derived calls from the reads in MiXCR, one entry per CDR3 protein. The table includes more than 150,000 distinct CDR3 sequences, approximately 19% detected once. Trimming took 9 bases from V and 0 from J; bases not matched to a gene: 13. CDR3 size: 17 residues. The germline V gene encodes CDR1 ENHRY and CDR2 SYGVKD. Specimen: PBMCs. The chain joins TRBV10-3 to TRBJ2-2; TRBD2 matches at 7 bases. This sequence was found in a human donor in good health (CMV status not recorded). Some clones in this sample may be carry-over from other donors' samples. The CDR3 sequence: CAILSREGQSNTGELFF. CDR3 sequence (DNA): TGTGCCATTCTCTCTAGGGAGGGGCAGTCGAACACCGGGGAGCTGTTTTTT.